This T cell receptor beta chain was sequenced during a study of blood T cell repertoires in COVID-19. As for the study in general: PBMCs, B-cell-depleted T cells, or T cells were the source of the cDNA or gDNA that made up the material.

This clone has just a few counts. Seattle's cohort entered during active infection and was followed longitudinally. Under the authors' procedure: By means of reference gene primer amplification, nucleated cell counts were estimated. TCRdb's copy holds only in-frame clones and misses some; the assay was immunoSEQ multiplex PCR. V, J and clone size are those of that table, while D and trimming were read from the DNA. Of 430,000 or so clones in the sample, around 90% are singletons; the top ten hold 0.75% to 0.85%. Input material: peripheral blood. This receptor was obtained from a man younger than 35 with COVID-19, enrolled during active disease.

The CDR3 sequence: CASTWTSDVYEQYF. CDR3 bases: TGCGCCAGCACCTGGACTAGTGATGTCTACGAGCAGTACTTC. The rearrangement links TRBV10-2 to TRBJ2-7; 7 bases match TRBD2. The CDR3 has 14 residues. V lost 7 bases and J lost 3; bases outside the gene matches: 9. Germline CDR1 is WSHSY and CDR2 is SAAADI.